This TCR beta chain was obtained from a study of prognosis after radiotherapy for stage I lung cancer. About the research overall: None of the non-small cell lung cancer patients was considered medically operable. The study recorded squamous cell carcinoma in about seven patients and adenocarcinoma in approximately twelve. Study-wide results and limits: Gene usage, both TRBV and TRBJ, reportedly differed between patients with metastases and patients without them. Stereotactic body radiation therapy was followed by a fall in unique TCR clone counts, with a median of about 9,700 versus 6,500.

With 4 bases removed from V and 2 bases from J, the gap between germline ends came to 5 bases. The CDR3 extends over 11 amino acids. In germline, CDR1 is SQVTM, CDR2 ANQGSEA. The genomic DNA TCR beta CDR3 region underwent two rounds of multiplex PCR. Primers targeting each individual TRBV and TRBJ gene were applied in first-round PCR. TCRdb reprocessed the multiplex PCR reads with MiXCR, giving one entry per CDR3 protein. Of approximately 30,000 distinct CDR3 sequences detected, roughly 31% appear once; the ten largest clones hold around 10%. Concerning this clonotype: The antigen is not known.

The chain has TRBV29-1 and TRBJ2-5; D is unclear. This sequence was found in a donor aged 50 or older with non-small cell lung cancer. Here the sequenced sample was PBMCs, taken before or after stereotactic body radiation therapy (not recorded which). The CDR3 DNA is TGCAGCGTTGTGAATCAAGAGACCCAGTACTTC. The encoded protein is CSVVNQETQYF. The entire variable domain, with the rest obtained from reference TRBV29-1 and TRBJ2-5, is as follows: SAVISQKPSRDICQRGTSLTIQCQVDSQVTMMFWYRQQPGQSLTLIATANQGSEATYESGFVIDKFPISRPNLTFSTLTVSNMSPEDSSIYLCSVVNQETQYFGPGTRLLVL.